The 27 T cell receptor beta chains presented below share a single source sample, sequenced in a study of monozygotic twins with inflammatory bowel disease. TCRdb reprocessed the 5' RACE reads and stores each CDR3 protein as one record, lacking DNA. The data include approximately 400,000 distinct CDR3 sequences; the top ten clones carry more than 2%. Sequencing was done on a sample of blood. The receptors were sampled from a human donor with ulcerative colitis or Crohn's disease, or a healthy co-twin of an affected twin (not recorded which).

The chain links TRBV20-1 to TRBJ2-5; TCRdb names TRBD2, which stays unverified in the absence of DNA. This CDR3 comprises 15 residues. The germline V gene has CDR1 DFQATT and CDR2 SNEGSKA (reference sequence). The CDR3: CSATGLAGGRETQYF.

The gene calls are TRBV4-1 and TRBJ2-1; TCRdb returns TRBD1, unconfirmable since there is no DNA. The germline gives CDR1 MGHRA, CDR2 YSYEKL. The CDR3 covers 14 residues. The CDR3 spells CASSLQGPYNEQFF.

V is TRBV28 and J is TRBJ1-1; TCRdb outputs TRBD1, but without DNA this stays unchecked. From germline, CDR1 is MDHEN and CDR2 SYDVKM. The CDR3 is 11 residues long. The CDR3 loop is CASSGRDTDIF.

The rearrangement uses TRBV7-2 and TRBJ1-2; the D gene TCRdb calls, TRBD1, cannot be checked with no DNA. Germline assignment: CDR1 SGHTA and CDR2 FQGNSA. There are 13 residues in the CDR3. The CDR3 loop is CASSLNRGQGYTF.

The chain links TRBV18 to TRBJ2-2; the D call of TRBD1 rests on TCRdb alone, since no DNA is present to check it. Germline CDR1 and CDR2: KGHSH and LQKENI. The CDR3 is made up of 17 amino acids. This CDR3 is CASSPIGTTDVAGELFF.

The V call is TRBV19, the J call TRBJ2-1; without DNA, the TCRdb call of TRBD1 cannot be checked. The CDR3 spans 14 residues. In germline, CDR1 is LNHDA, CDR2 SQIVND (reference sequence). CDR3 residues: CASSMGGTYNEQFF.

The chain is built from TRBV14 and TRBJ1-3; TCRdb's D gene call, TRBD1, goes unchecked for lack of DNA. Germline V gene lookup returns CDR1 SGHDN and CDR2 FVKESK. This CDR3 region has 14 residues. This CDR3 is CASSQRGYGNTIYF.

The V and J genes are TRBV2 and TRBJ2-3; TCRdb selects TRBD2, and the lack of DNA leaves this call unchecked. Per germline, CDR1 SNHLY and CDR2 FYNNEI. The CDR3 extends over 15 amino acids. CDR3 in amino acids: CASSSQGLASDTQYF.

V is TRBV6-5 and J is TRBJ1-3. CDR1 is MNHEY and CDR2 is SVGAGI in the germline V gene. The CDR3 runs to 15 residues. Here the CDR3 reads CASSSGLLSGNTIYF.

The chain couples TRBV7-2 to TRBJ1-2. The CDR3 has 15 residues. Germline V gives CDR1 SGHTA, CDR2 FQGNSA. CDR3 region: CASSLQANPGHGYTF.

This sequence joins TRBV3-1 and TRBJ2-1; TCRdb's D call, TRBD1, is unchecked because there is no DNA. The CDR3 extends over 15 amino acids. Per germline, CDR1 LGHDT and CDR2 YNNKEL (reference sequence). CDR3: CASSPDRVIYNEQFF.

The CDR3 region is CASSQDWTSGRIPATDTQYF. This rearrangement joins TRBV4-2 to TRBJ2-3; TCRdb selects TRBD2, and the lack of DNA leaves this call unchecked. The CDR3 spans 20 residues. Germline CDR1 reads LGHNA; CDR2 reads YNFKEQ.

CDR3 protein: CASSPTRGGRETQYF. This sequence joins TRBV5-1 and TRBJ2-5; TCRdb reports TRBD1, a call that lacks DNA to check it against. The CDR3 sequence is 15 residues long. The V gene's germline CDR1 is SGHRS and CDR2 YFSETQ.

The V gene is TRBV5-8, the J gene TRBJ2-7; TCRdb picks TRBD1, but there is no DNA to check that call. CDR3 size: 15 residues. Germline CDR1 reads SGHTS; CDR2 reads YDEGEE. The CDR3 loop reads CASSQYQGGNYEQYF.

The chain couples TRBV5-1 to TRBJ2-1; TCRdb reports TRBD2, a call that lacks DNA to check it against. The CDR3 extends over 15 amino acids. Per germline, CDR1 SGHRS and CDR2 YFSETQ. The CDR3 is CASSAGTSTYNEQFF.

The chain uses TRBV7-9 and TRBJ2-1. In germline, CDR1 is SEHNR, CDR2 FQNEAQ (reference sequence). This CDR3 is 14 amino acids long. CDR3 region: CASSYSTVYNEQFF. Filled out from reference TRBV7-9 and TRBJ2-1, the complete variable domain reads DTGVSQNPRHKITKRGQNVTFRCDPISEHNRLYWYRQTLGQGPEFLTYFQNEAQLEKSRLLSDRFSAERPKGSFSTLEIQRTEQGDSAMYLCASSYSTVYNEQFFGPGTRLTVL.

The V gene is TRBV27, the J gene TRBJ2-7; TCRdb names TRBD1, which stays unverified in the absence of DNA. The CDR3 loop spans 15 amino acids. Germline V gene data show CDR1 as MNHEY and CDR2 as SMNVEV (reference sequence). The CDR3 reads CASRMAGVPSDEQYF.

The chain couples TRBV20-1 to TRBJ2-1; as DNA is missing, the TRBD1 call by TCRdb cannot be tested. This CDR3 is built from 16 residues. From germline, CDR1 is DFQATT and CDR2 SNEGSKA (reference sequence). The CDR3 region is CSAKPPGILSYNEQFF.

The genes are TRBV7-9 and TRBJ2-7; with no DNA, the TCRdb D assignment of TRBD1 cannot be verified. The CDR3 covers 11 residues. From germline, CDR1 is SEHNR and CDR2 FQNEAQ (reference sequence). The CDR3 loop is CASSPGHEQYF. Using reference TRBV7-9 and TRBJ2-7 for the parts outside the CDR3, the full variable domain is DTGVSQNPRHKITKRGQNVTFRCDPISEHNRLYWYRQTLGQGPEFLTYFQNEAQLEKSRLLSDRFSAERPKGSFSTLEIQRTEQGDSAMYLCASSPGHEQYFGPGTRLTVT.

V gene TRBV2 combines with J gene TRBJ1-2; TCRdb's D gene call, TRBD1, goes unchecked for lack of DNA. Germline V gene lookup returns CDR1 SNHLY and CDR2 FYNNEI. The CDR3 spans 12 residues. CDR3 region: CASGSNRGGYTF.

The chain joins TRBV11-2 to TRBJ2-1; TCRdb's assignment of TRBD2 cannot be checked, as there is no DNA. The germline CDR1 and CDR2 sequences are SGHAT and FQNNGV. CDR3 length: 13 amino acids. The CDR3 sequence is CASSLPLAGRQFF.

This CDR3 is CASSLDTYGYTF. The chain joins TRBV7-2 to TRBJ1-2. The CDR3 is 12 amino acids. Looked up from germline, CDR1 is SGHTA and CDR2 is FQGNSA.

This chain connects TRBV12-3 or TRBV12-4 to TRBJ2-3; there is no DNA to check the TCRdb D call of TRBD2. This CDR3 has 15 residues. The CDR3 reads CASRILAGGTDTQYF.

The chain links TRBV28 to TRBJ2-2; TCRdb proposes TRBD2, but this gene call is untestable without DNA. CDR1 is MDHEN and CDR2 is SYDVKM in the germline V gene. The CDR3 totals 14 residues. This chain's CDR3 is CASSSQRVPGELFF.

The CDR3: CSVRNRASSYEQYF. This chain links TRBV29-1 with TRBJ2-7; TCRdb's D call, TRBD1, is unchecked because there is no DNA. This CDR3 contains 14 residues. Per germline, CDR1 SQVTM and CDR2 ANQGSEA.

The chain couples TRBV7-9 to TRBJ2-1; the TCRdb D gene call, TRBD2, has no DNA to confirm it. In germline, CDR1 is SEHNR, CDR2 FQNEAQ (reference sequence). The CDR3 spans 17 residues. The CDR3 protein is CASSLGRGLGTLNEQFF.

The chain combines TRBV5-1 with TRBJ2-7; the TCRdb D gene call, TRBD1, has no DNA to confirm it. The V gene's germline CDR1 is SGHRS and CDR2 YFSETQ. The CDR3 runs to 14 residues. The CDR3 loop is CASSAYRGWGEQYF.